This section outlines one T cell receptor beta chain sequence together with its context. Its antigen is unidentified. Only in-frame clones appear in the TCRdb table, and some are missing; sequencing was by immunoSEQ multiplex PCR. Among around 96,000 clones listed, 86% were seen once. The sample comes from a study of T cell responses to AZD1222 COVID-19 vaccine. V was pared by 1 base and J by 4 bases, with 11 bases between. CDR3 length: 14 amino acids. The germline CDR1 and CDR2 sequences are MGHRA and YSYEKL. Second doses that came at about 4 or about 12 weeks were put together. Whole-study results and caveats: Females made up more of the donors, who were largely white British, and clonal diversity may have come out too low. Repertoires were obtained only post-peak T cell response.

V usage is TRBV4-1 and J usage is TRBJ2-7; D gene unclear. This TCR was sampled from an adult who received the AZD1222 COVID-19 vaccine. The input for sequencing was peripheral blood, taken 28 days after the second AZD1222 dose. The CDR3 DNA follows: TGCGCCAGCAGCCAAGTGGGCTCCGAGTACGAGCAGTACTTC. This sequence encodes CASSQVGSEYEQYF.